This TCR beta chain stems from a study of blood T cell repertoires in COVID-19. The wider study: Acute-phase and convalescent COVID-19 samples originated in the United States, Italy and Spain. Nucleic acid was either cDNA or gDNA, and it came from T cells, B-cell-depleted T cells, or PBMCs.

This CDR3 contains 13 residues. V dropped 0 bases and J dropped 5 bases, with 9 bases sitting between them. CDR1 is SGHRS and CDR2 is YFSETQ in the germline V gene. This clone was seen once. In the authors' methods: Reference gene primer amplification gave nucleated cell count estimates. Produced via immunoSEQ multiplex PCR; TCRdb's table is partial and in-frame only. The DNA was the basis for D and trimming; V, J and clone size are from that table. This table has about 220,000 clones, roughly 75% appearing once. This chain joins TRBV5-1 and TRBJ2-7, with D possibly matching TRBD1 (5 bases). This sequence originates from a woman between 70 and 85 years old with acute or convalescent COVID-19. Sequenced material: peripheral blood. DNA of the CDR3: TGCGCCAGCAGCTTGGGACAGCCCAACGAGCAGTACTTC. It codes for CASSLGQPNEQYF.